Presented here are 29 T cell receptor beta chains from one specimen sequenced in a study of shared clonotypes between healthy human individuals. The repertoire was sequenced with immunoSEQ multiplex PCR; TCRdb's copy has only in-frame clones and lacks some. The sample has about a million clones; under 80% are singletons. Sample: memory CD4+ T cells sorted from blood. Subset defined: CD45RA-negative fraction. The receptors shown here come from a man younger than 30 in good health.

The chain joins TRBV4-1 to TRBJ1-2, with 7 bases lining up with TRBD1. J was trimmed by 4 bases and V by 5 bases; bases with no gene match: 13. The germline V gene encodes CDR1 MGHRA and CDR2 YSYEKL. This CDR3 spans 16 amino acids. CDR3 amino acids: CASSLLPGQKSYGYTF. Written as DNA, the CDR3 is TGCGCCAGCAGCTTGCTACCGGGACAGAAGTCCTATGGCTACACCTTC.

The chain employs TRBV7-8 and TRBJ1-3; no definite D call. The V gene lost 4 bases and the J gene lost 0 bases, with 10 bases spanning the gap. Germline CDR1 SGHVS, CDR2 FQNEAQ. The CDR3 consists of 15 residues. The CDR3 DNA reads TGTGCCAGCAGCTCCAGTATCAGCTCTGGAAACACCATATATTTT. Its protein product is CASSSSISSGNTIYF.

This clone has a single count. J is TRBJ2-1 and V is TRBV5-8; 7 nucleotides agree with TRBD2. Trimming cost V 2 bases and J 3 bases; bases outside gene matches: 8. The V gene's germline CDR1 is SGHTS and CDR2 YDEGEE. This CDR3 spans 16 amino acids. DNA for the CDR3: TGTGCCAGCAGCTTAACGGTGCTAGCGGACTACAATGAGCAGTTCTTC. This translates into CASSLTVLADYNEQFF.

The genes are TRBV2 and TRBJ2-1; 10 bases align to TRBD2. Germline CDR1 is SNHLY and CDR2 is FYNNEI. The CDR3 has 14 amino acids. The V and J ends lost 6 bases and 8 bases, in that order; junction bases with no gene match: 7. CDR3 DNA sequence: TGTGCCAGCAGGAAGAGCGGGAGGGCCGATGAGCAGTTCTTC. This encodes CASRKSGRADEQFF. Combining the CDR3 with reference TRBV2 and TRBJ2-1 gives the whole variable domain EPEVTQTPSHQVTQMGQEVILRCVPISNHLYFYWYRQILGQKVEFLVSFYNNEISEKSEIFDDQFSVERPDGSNFTLKIRSTKLEDSAMYFCASRKSGRADEQFFGPGTRLTVL.

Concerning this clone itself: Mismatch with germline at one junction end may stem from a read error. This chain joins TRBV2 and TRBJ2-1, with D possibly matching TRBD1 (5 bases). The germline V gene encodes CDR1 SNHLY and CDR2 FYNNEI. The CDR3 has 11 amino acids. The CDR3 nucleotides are TGTGCCAGGCAACAGGATCGGCGGTTGGTCTTC. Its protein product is CARQQDRRLVF. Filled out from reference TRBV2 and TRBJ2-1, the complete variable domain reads EPEVTQTPSHQVTQMGQEVILRCVPISNHLYFYWYRQILGQKVEFLVSFYNNEISEKSEIFDDQFSVERPDGSNFTLKIRSTKLEDSAMYFCARQQDRRLVFGPGTRLTVL.

The CDR3 DNA sequence: TGTGCCAGCAGCTTAAGGGGGACAGGGATCAACACCATATATTTT. Encoded protein: CASSLRGTGINTIYF. The chain combines TRBV13 with TRBJ1-3; 9 positions match TRBD1. J gave up 7 bases and V 2 bases, and 6 bases lay outside the gene matches. CDR1 and CDR2 (germline): PRHDT, FYEKMQ (reference sequence). The CDR3 covers 15 residues.

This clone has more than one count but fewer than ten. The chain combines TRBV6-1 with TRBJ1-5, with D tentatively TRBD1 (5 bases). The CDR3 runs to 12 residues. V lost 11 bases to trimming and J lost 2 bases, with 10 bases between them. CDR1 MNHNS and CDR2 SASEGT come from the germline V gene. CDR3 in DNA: TGTGCCGCTGGGGGAGGCAATCAGCCCCAGCATTTT. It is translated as CAAGGGNQPQHF.

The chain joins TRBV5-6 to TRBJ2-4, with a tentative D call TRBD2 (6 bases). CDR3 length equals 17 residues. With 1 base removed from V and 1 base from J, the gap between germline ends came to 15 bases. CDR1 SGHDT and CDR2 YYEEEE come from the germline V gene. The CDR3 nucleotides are TGTGCCAGCAGCTTGCTTTCTGGGACTCTGGCCAAAAACATTCAGTACTTC. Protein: CASSLLSGTLAKNIQYF. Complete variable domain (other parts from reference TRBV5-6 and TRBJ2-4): DAGVTQSPTHLIKTRGQQVTLRCSPKSGHDTVSWYQQALGQGPQFIFQYYEEEERQRGNFPDRFSGHQFPNYSSELNVNALLLGDSALYLCASSLLSGTLAKNIQYFGAGTRLSVL.

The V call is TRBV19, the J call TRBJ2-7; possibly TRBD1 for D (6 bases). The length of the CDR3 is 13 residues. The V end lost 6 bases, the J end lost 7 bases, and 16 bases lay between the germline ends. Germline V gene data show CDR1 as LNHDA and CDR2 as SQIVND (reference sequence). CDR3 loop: CASRQQGFGEQYF. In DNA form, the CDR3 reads TGTGCCAGTAGGCAACAGGGTTTTGGTGAGCAGTACTTC.

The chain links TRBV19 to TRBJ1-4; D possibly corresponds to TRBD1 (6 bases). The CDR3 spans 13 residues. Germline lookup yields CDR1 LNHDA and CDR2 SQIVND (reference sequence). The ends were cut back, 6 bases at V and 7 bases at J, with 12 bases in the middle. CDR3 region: CASSWGAREKLFF. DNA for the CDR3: TGTGCCAGTAGCTGGGGGGCGCGTGAAAAACTGTTTTTT.

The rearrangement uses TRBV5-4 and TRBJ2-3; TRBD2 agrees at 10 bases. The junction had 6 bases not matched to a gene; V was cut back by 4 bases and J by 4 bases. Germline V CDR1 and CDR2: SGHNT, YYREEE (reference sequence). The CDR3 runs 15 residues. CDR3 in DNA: TGTGCCAGCAGCGGCGCCCTAGCGGGAGCAGATACGCAGTATTTT. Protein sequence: CASSGALAGADTQYF.

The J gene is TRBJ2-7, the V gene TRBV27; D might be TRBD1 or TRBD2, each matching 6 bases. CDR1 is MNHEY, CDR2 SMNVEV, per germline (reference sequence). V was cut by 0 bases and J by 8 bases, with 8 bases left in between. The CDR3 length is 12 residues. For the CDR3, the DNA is TGTGCCAGCAGTTTATCGGGGGGCAAGCAGTACTTC. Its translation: CASSLSGGKQYF.

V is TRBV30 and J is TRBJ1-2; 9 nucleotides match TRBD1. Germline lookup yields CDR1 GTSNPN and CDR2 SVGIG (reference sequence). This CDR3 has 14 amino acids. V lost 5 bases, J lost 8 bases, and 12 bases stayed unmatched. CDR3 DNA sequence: TGTGCCTGGGCCGAGACAGGGGGTTGGTGGGGCTACACCTTC. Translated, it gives CAWAETGGWWGYTF.

This chain's CDR3 is CASRDRDHQPQHF. CDR3 DNA: TGTGCCAGCCGGGACAGGGACCATCAGCCCCAGCATTTT. The rearrangement links TRBV19 to TRBJ1-5; TRBD1 agrees at 9 bases. Germline V gives CDR1 LNHDA, CDR2 SQIVND (reference sequence). CDR3 length equals 13 residues. J lost 5 bases, V lost 9 bases, and 5 bases had no gene match.

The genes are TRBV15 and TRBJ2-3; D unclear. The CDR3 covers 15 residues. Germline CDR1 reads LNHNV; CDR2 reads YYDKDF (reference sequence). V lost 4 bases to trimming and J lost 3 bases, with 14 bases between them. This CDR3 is CATSTPLGLTDTQYF. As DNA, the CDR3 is TGTGCCACCAGCACACCGTTAGGGCTGACAGATACGCAGTATTTT.

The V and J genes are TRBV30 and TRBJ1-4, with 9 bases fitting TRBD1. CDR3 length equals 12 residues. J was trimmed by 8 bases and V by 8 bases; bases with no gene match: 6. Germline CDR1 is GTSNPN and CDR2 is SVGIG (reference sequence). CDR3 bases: TGTGCCGGTGGGACAGGGACAGAAAAACTGTTTTTT. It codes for CAGGTGTEKLFF.

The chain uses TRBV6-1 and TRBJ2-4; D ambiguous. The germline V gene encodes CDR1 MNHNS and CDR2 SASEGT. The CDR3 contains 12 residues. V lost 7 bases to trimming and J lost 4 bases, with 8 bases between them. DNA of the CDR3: TGTGCCAGCATGTACGGGAAAAACATTCAGTACTTC. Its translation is CASMYGKNIQYF.

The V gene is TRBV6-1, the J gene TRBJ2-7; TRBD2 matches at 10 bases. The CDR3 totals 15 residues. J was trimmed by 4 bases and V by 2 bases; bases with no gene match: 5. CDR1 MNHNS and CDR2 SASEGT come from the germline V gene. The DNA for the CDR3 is TGTGCCAGCAGTGAACAATTGGGACTAGCGTACGAGCAGTACTTC. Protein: CASSEQLGLAYEQYF.

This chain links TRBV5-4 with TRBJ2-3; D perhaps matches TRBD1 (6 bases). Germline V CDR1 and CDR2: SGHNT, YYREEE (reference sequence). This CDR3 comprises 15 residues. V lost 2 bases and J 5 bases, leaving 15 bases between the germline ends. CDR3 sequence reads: CASSFEGGGRDTQYF. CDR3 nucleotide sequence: TGTGCCAGCAGCTTTGAAGGGGGTGGGAGAGATACGCAGTATTTT.

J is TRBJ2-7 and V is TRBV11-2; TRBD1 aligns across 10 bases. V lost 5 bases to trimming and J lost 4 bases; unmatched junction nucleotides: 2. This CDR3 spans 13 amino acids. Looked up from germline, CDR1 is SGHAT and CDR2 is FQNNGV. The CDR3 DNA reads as TGTGCCAGCAGCGGGGGACAGGGGTACGAGCAGTACTTC. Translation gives CASSGGQGYEQYF.

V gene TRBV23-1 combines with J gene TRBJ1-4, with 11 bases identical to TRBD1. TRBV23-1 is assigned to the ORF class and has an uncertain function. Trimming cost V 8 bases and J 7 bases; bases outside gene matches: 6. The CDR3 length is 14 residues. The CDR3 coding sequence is TGCGCCAGCGACCCCGGGACAGGGGGTGAAAAACTGTTTTTT. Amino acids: CASDPGTGGEKLFF.

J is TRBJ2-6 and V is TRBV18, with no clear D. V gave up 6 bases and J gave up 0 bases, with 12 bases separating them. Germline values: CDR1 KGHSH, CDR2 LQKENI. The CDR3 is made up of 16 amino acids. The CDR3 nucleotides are TGTGCCAGCTCTCGACGGGTCGACTCTGGGGCCAACGTCCTGACTTTC. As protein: CASSRRVDSGANVLTF.

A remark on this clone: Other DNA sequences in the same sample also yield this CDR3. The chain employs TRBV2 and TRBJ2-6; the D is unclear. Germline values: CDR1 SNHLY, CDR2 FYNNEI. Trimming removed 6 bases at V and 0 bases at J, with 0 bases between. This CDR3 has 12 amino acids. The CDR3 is CASSSGANVLTF. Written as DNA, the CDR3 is TGTGCCAGCAGCTCTGGGGCCAACGTCCTGACTTTC.

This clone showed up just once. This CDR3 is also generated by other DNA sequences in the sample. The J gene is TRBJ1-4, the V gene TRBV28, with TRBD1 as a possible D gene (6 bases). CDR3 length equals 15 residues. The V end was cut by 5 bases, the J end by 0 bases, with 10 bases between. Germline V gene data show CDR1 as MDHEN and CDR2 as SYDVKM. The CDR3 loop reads CASSLRQATNEKLFF. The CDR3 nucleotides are TGTGCCAGCAGTCTAAGACAGGCAACTAATGAAAAACTGTTTTTT. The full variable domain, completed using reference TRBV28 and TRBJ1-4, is DVKVTQSSRYLVKRTGEKVFLECVQDMDHENMFWYRQDPGLGLRLIYFSYDVKMKEKGDIPEGYSVSREKKERFSLILESASTNQTSMYLCASSLRQATNEKLFFGSGTQLSVL.

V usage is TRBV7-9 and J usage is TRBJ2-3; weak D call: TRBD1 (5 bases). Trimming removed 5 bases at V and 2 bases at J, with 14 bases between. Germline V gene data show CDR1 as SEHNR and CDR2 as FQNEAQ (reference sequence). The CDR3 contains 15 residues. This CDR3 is CASSAQTVSTDTQYF. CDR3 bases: TGTGCCAGCAGCGCCCAGACAGTATCCACAGATACGCAGTATTTT.

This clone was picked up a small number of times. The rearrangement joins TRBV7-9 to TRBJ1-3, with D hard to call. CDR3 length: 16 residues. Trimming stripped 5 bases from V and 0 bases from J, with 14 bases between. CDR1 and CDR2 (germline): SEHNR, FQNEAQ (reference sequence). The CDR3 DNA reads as TGTGCCAGCAGCCAAAATTACGTGGACTCTGGAAACACCATATATTTT. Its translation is CASSQNYVDSGNTIYF.

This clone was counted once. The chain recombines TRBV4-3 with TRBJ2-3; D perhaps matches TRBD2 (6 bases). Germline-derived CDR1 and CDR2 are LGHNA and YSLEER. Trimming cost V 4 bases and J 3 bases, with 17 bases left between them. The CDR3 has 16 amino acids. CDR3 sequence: CASSPASGGGTDTQYF. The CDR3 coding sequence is TGCGCCAGCAGCCCCGCCAGCGGAGGAGGGACAGATACGCAGTATTTT.

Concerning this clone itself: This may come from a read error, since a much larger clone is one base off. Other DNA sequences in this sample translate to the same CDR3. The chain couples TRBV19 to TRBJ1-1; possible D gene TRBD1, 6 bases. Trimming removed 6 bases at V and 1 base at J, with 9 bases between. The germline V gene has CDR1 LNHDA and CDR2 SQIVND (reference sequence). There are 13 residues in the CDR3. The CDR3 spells CASSIQGNTEAFF. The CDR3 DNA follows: TGTGCCAGTAGCATACAGGGGAACACTGAAGCTTTCTTT.

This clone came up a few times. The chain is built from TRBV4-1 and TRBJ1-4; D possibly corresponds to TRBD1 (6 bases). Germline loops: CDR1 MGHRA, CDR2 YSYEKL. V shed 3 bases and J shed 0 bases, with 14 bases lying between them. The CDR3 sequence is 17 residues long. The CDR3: CASSHLPTGATNEKLFF. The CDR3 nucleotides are TGCGCCAGCAGCCACCTTCCGACAGGAGCAACTAATGAAAAACTGTTTTTT.